This T cell receptor (beta chain) emerged from a study of CD8 T cells in ankylosing spondylitis. General study points: As reported, disease-linked clones showed significant enrichment in matched ankylosing spondylitis synovial fluid. Among TCR beta sequences, a motif of several highly homologous variants appeared characteristic of ankylosing spondylitis blood.

TCRdb re-called the 5' RACE reads through MiXCR, storing one row per CDR3 protein. Of some 240,000 distinct CDR3 sequences listed, more than 15% are singletons. The CDR3 consists of 19 residues. CDR1 and CDR2 from the germline V gene are SGHAT and FQNNGV. V dropped 3 bases and J dropped 2; count of bases not matched to a gene: 17. This clonotype was detected only a few times. As yet, its antigen is unknown. The source of this sequence is a male donor with ankylosing spondylitis or in good health (not recorded which). The chain employs TRBV11-2 and TRBJ1-2; 8 bases line up with TRBD1. The sequenced sample was blood, either unsorted or a sorted T cell fraction (not recorded which). The CDR3 region has the DNA TGTGCCAGCAGCTTGGGGTTTCGGCCTGACAGGGGAATGAACTATGGCTACACCTTC. Its translation: CASSLGFRPDRGMNYGYTF.